The clone carrying this T cell receptor (beta chain) was picked up many times. TCRdb reprocessed the 5' RACE reads via MiXCR and lists one record per CDR3 protein. Of 30,000 to 45,000 distinct CDR3 sequences in the sample, about 6% were seen once. These data originate in a study of CD8 T cells in ankylosing spondylitis. The V and J ends lost 3 bases and 4 bases, in that order; junction bases with no gene match: 8. The CDR3 contains 16 residues. The germline gives CDR1 SGHKS, CDR2 YYEKEE (reference sequence). This receptor was obtained from a male donor with ankylosing spondylitis or in good health (not recorded which). The chain is built from TRBV5-5 and TRBJ1-5, with 9 bases fitting TRBD1. Sequenced: blood, either unsorted or a sorted T cell fraction (not recorded which). CDR3 DNA: TGTGCCAGCAGCTCCACAGGGGGCAAAGGTAATCAGCCCCAGCATTTT. This codes for CASSSTGGKGNQPQHF.